The present T cell receptor (beta chain) was sequenced within a study of blood T cell repertoires in COVID-19. This CDR3 is built from 13 residues. Germline CDR1 is SGHTA and CDR2 is FQGNSA. V was pared by 5 bases and J by 5 bases, with 12 bases between. Generated by immunoSEQ multiplex PCR, the TCRdb table keeps only in-frame clones and is missing some. Of around 250,000 clones listed, about 90% are singletons. The clonotype comes from a man between 60 and 75 years old with acute or convalescent COVID-19. Sequenced: peripheral blood. The chain uses TRBV7-2 and TRBJ2-5; tentative D call: TRBD2 (6 bases). CDR3 nucleotides: TGTGCCAGCAGCAAGGACTACGTCGAGACCCAGTACTTC. This gives the protein CASSKDYVETQYF.